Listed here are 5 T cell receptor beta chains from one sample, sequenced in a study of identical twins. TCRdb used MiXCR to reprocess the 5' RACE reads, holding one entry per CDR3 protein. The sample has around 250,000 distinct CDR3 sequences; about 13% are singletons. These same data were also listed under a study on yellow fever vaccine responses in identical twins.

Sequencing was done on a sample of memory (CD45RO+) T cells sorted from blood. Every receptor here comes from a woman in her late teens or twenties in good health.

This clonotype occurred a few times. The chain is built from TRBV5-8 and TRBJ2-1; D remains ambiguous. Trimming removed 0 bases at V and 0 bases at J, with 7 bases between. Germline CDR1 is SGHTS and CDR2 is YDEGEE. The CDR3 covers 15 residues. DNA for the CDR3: TGTGCCAGCAGCTTGGAGGGTTACTCCTACAATGAGCAGTTCTTC. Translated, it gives CASSLEGYSYNEQFF.

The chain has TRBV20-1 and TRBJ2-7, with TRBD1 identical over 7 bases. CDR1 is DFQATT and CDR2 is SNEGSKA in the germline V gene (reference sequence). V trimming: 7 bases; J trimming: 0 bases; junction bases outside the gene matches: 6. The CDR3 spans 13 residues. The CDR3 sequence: CSVEDRSSYEQYF. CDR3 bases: TGCAGTGTCGAGGACAGGAGCTCCTACGAGCAGTACTTC.

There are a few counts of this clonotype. For the CDR3, the DNA is TGCAGTGCCCACGGCCCTAGCACAGATACGCAGTATTTT. Its protein is CSAHGPSTDTQYF. V and J are TRBV20-1 and TRBJ2-3; no clear D gene. This CDR3 comprises 13 residues. Germline V gene lookup returns CDR1 DFQATT and CDR2 SNEGSKA (reference sequence). The V gene lost 6 bases and the J gene lost 0 bases, with 10 bases spanning the gap.

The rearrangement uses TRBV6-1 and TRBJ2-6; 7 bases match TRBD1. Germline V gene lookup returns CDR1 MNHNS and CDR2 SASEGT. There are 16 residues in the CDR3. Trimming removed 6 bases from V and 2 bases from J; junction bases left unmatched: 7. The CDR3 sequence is CASRIQGTAGANVLTF. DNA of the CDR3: TGTGCCAGCAGAATACAGGGGACGGCTGGGGCCAACGTCCTGACTTTC.

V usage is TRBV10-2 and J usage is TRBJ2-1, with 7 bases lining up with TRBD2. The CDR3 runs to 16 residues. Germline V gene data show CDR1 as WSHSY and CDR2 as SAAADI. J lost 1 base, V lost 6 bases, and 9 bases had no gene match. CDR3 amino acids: CASSSRGGRSYNEQFF. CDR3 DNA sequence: TGCGCCAGCAGCTCGCGGGGCGGGAGATCCTACAATGAGCAGTTCTTC.